Presented here are 17 T cell receptor beta chains from one specimen sequenced in a study of radiotherapy plus CTLA-4 blockade in lung cancer. Sequenced by immunoSEQ multiplex PCR; TCRdb stores in-frame clones only, minus some. Among about 83,000 clones listed, more than 60% were seen once. The sample was peripheral blood, taken from a patient treated with radiotherapy plus ipilimumab. The receptors come from a human donor with non-small cell lung cancer who had a partial response to radiotherapy plus ipilimumab. Some clones in this sample may be carry-over from other donors' samples.

This clone was observed a few times. The chain is built from TRBV2 and TRBJ1-4, with D possibly being TRBD1 (6 bases). Trimming left V 6 bases short and J 7 bases short, with 15 bases between. The CDR3 is made up of 14 amino acids. CDR1 and CDR2 (germline): SNHLY, FYNNEI. The CDR3 spells CASRPRRGGEKLFF. The CDR3 DNA reads as TGTGCCAGCAGGCCCCGGAGAGGGGGTGAAAAACTGTTTTTT.

As DNA, the CDR3 is TGTGCCAGCAGCCATTCTGCCAGGGGCGGCTACACCTTC. Its translation: CASSHSARGGYTF. This chain uses TRBV5-6 with TRBJ1-2, with D maybe TRBD1 (6 bases). V was clipped by 4 bases and J by 8 bases, with 15 bases between them. Germline values: CDR1 SGHDT, CDR2 YYEEEE. The CDR3 contains 13 residues.

This clone was seen a handful of times. V and J are TRBV6-1 and TRBJ1-2; weak D call: TRBD1 (6 bases). The CDR3 runs 14 residues. Deletions cut 6 bases from V and 3 bases from J, with 14 bases between. The germline V gene encodes CDR1 MNHNS and CDR2 SASEGT. The DNA for the CDR3 is TGTGCCAGCAGAACAAGGACAGAATACTATGGCTACACCTTC. Its translation is CASRTRTEYYGYTF.

On this clone: The sample has other DNA sequences that encode this CDR3 too. The V call is TRBV7-2, the J call TRBJ1-6; D gene uncertain. The length of the CDR3 is 14 residues. CDR1 SGHTA and CDR2 FQGNSA come from the germline V gene. V lost 1 base and J lost 7, with 8 bases in between. The CDR3 sequence: CASSLVPENSPLHF. The CDR3, as DNA: TGTGCCAGCAGCTTAGTTCCGGAGAATTCACCCCTCCACTTT.

The rearrangement uses TRBV5-1 and TRBJ2-6, with D possibly being TRBD1 (5 bases). The CDR3 consists of 18 residues. V dropped 0 bases and J dropped 2 bases, with 15 bases sitting between them. Germline V CDR1 and CDR2: SGHRS, YFSETQ. CDR3: CASSLAPRAGTGANVLTF. In nucleotides, the CDR3 is TGCGCCAGCAGCTTGGCCCCCCGCGCAGGGACTGGGGCCAACGTCCTGACTTTC. The full variable domain, its missing parts supplied by reference TRBV5-1 and TRBJ2-6, is KAGVTQTPRYLIKTRGQQVTLSCSPISGHRSVSWYQQTPGQGLQFLFEYFSETQRNKGNFPGRFSGRQFSNSRSEMNVSTLELGDSALYLCASSLAPRAGTGANVLTFGAGSRLTVL.

The chain is built from TRBV7-3 and TRBJ2-5, with a tentative D call TRBD2 (7 bases). Germline V lookup: CDR1 SGHTA, CDR2 FQGTGA. The CDR3 is 14 residues long. V was shortened by 2 bases and J by 5 bases, with 12 bases between the two germline ends. Written as DNA, the CDR3 is TGTGCCAGCAGCTTAGCGGGGGCCGGGGAGACCCAGTACTTC. Translated: CASSLAGAGETQYF. Full variable domain (outside the CDR3, taken from reference TRBV7-3 and TRBJ2-5): GAGVSQTPSNKVTEKGKYVELRCDPISGHTALYWYRQSLGQGPEFLIYFQGTGAADDSGLPNDRFFAVRPEGSVSTLKIQRTERGDSAVYLCASSLAGAGETQYFGPGTRLLVL.

The gene calls are TRBV5-1 and TRBJ2-7, with D possibly matching TRBD2 (6 bases). V lost 3 bases, J lost 5 bases, and 15 bases lay in between. Germline V gene lookup returns CDR1 SGHRS and CDR2 YFSETQ. This CDR3 spans 14 amino acids. The DNA for the CDR3 is TGCGCCAGCAGCTCAGGAGGGGTTTCGGACGAGCAGTACTTC. Its translation is CASSSGGVSDEQYF. The whole variable domain, remainder taken from reference TRBV5-1 and TRBJ2-7, is KAGVTQTPRYLIKTRGQQVTLSCSPISGHRSVSWYQQTPGQGLQFLFEYFSETQRNKGNFPGRFSGRQFSNSRSEMNVSTLELGDSALYLCASSSGGVSDEQYFGPGTRLTVT.

The rearrangement links TRBV7-2 to TRBJ1-1; D remains ambiguous. The length of the CDR3 is 13 residues. Germline-derived CDR1 and CDR2 are SGHTA and FQGNSA. The ends were cut back, 8 bases at V and 1 base at J, with 11 bases in the middle. CDR3 region: CASATFANTEAFF. The CDR3, as DNA: TGTGCCAGCGCAACTTTCGCGAACACTGAAGCTTTCTTT.

This rearrangement joins TRBV19 to TRBJ1-2; D is uncertain. Between the trimmed V and J ends, which lost 3 bases and 3 bases, there was a span of 11 bases. The CDR3 spans 14 residues. The V gene's germline CDR1 is LNHDA and CDR2 SQIVND (reference sequence). The CDR3 coding sequence is TGTGCCAGTAGTATGATCCCAGCGTACTATGGCTACACCTTC. This gives the protein CASSMIPAYYGYTF.

This chain uses TRBV19 with TRBJ2-2; 8 bases are a match to TRBD2. Germline CDR1 LNHDA, CDR2 SQIVND (reference sequence). The CDR3 is made up of 17 amino acids. V shed 7 bases and J 2 bases; nucleotides not matched to a gene: 12. The DNA for the CDR3 is TGTGCCAGTAAGAGTTGGCTAGCGGGTCCAAACACCGGGGAGCTGTTTTTT. Protein product: CASKSWLAGPNTGELFF.

This sequence joins TRBV30 and TRBJ2-1, with 10 bases identical to TRBD2. Unmatched junction bases numbered 4, after V lost 5 bases and J lost 3 bases. The CDR3 extends over 14 amino acids. CDR1 is GTSNPN and CDR2 is SVGIG in the germline V gene (reference sequence). The CDR3 region has the DNA TGTGCCTGGGCTAGCGGGAGTCTCTACAATGAGCAGTTCTTC. Protein: CAWASGSLYNEQFF.

The sample holds a few counts of this clone. V and J are TRBV21-1 and TRBJ2-5; the table gives TRBD2 as D, unverified against the DNA. TRBV21-1 is flagged as a pseudogene. CDR3 size: 18 residues. The CDR3 sequence: CASSKEVLAGGEEETQYF. CDR3 DNA sequence: TGTGCCAGCAGCAAAGAAGTCCTAGCGGGGGGGGAGGAAGAGACCCAGTACTTC.

This chain links TRBV28 with TRBJ1-2, with D possibly being TRBD1 (5 bases). Germline-derived CDR1 and CDR2 are MDHEN and SYDVKM. This CDR3 region has 13 residues. The germline V and J ends were trimmed by 4 bases and 8 bases, with 14 bases remaining between them. CDR3 residues: CASSSGGTGGYTF. DNA of the CDR3: TGTGCCAGCAGTTCAGGAGGGACGGGGGGCTACACCTTC.

V and J are TRBV18 and TRBJ2-6; TRBD1 matches 8 bases. V shed 2 bases and J 1 base; nucleotides not matched to a gene: 13. This CDR3 comprises 20 residues. Germline CDR1 is KGHSH and CDR2 is LQKENI. CDR3 nucleotides: TGTGCCAGCTCACCAATGCAGGGGGCATTTACTGGGTCTGGGGCCAACGTCCTGACTTTC. This gives the protein CASSPMQGAFTGSGANVLTF.

The rearrangement uses TRBV7-9 and TRBJ2-3; D gene ambiguous. Germline V gene lookup returns CDR1 SEHNR and CDR2 FQNEAQ (reference sequence). The CDR3 is 15 residues long. V was cut by 5 bases and J by 2 bases, with 14 bases left in between. The CDR3 region is CASSIPPESTDTQYF. The DNA of the CDR3 is TGTGCCAGCAGCATACCTCCCGAGTCCACAGATACGCAGTATTTT.

CDR3 sequence (DNA): TGTGCCAGCAGCGGGGCGGGAGTGGGGGCGTTCCGGCCAGATACGCAGTATTTT. Translated, it gives CASSGAGVGAFRPDTQYF. The rearrangement joins TRBV7-9 to TRBJ2-3; D might be TRBD2 (7 bases). The CDR3 is 18 amino acids. The V end lost 5 bases, the J end lost 4 bases, and 25 bases lay between the germline ends. From germline, CDR1 is SEHNR and CDR2 FQNEAQ (reference sequence).

The rearrangement uses TRBV4-1 and TRBJ2-7, with D possibly being TRBD2 (6 bases). The length of the CDR3 is 14 residues. The germline V gene has CDR1 MGHRA and CDR2 YSYEKL. V shed 4 bases and J shed 2 bases, with 12 bases lying between them. The CDR3, as DNA: TGCGCCAGCAGCCTACTAGCATTTACCTACGAGCAGTACTTC. It translates to CASSLLAFTYEQYF.